These T cell receptor beta chains were read from a single sample in a study of blood T cells in healthy people across ages. TCRdb re-derived calls from the 5' RACE reads in MiXCR, one entry per CDR3 protein. The sample has some 760,000 distinct CDR3 sequences; around a quarter are singletons. Separately, the same data were catalogued under a study of T cells of mothers and their children.

Material for sequencing was blood. These receptors originate from a boy younger than 18 in good health. Both conserved end residues are part of each CDR3. The order of the fields is J gene, V gene, D gene, clone size, CDR3 protein, CDR3 DNA. D genes are given only for firm matches. A clone size is listed for some rows: how often the clone was seen (once, few, many), or a class if it is expanded.

>TRBJ1-2|TRBV3-1|NA|NA
CASSQETGTYGYTF
TGTGCCAGCAGCCAAGAAACAGGGACGTATGGCTACACCTTC
>TRBJ1-4|TRBV15|TRBD1|NA
CATSRDKDRGEKLFF
TGTGCCACCAGCAGAGATAAGGACAGGGGTGAAAAACTGTTTTTT
>TRBJ1-4|TRBV28|NA|many
CASRDRSTNEKLFF
TGTGCCAGCAGGGACCGTTCAACTAATGAAAAACTGTTTTTT
>TRBJ2-1|TRBV30|NA|few
CAWSDRNEQFF
TGTGCCTGGAGTGATAGGAATGAGCAGTTCTTC
>TRBJ2-3|TRBV20-1|TRBD2|NA
CSASTPGTSYPDTQYF
TGCAGTGCTAGTACCCCCGGGACTAGCTACCCAGATACGCAGTATTTT
>TRBJ1-2|TRBV6-5|NA|few
CASSSRGDGYTF
TGTGCCAGCAGTTCTAGGGGGGATGGCTACACCTTC
>TRBJ1-2|TRBV20-1|TRBD1|NA
CSAPPGQGTNYGYTF
TGCAGTGCTCCTCCGGGACAGGGCACTAACTATGGCTACACCTTC
>TRBJ2-7|TRBV29-1|NA|NA
CSVEDSSLEVGEQYF
TGCAGCGTTGAGGACAGTTCGCTGGAGGTGGGCGAGCAGTACTTC
>TRBJ2-7|TRBV6-2/TRBV6-3|NA|few
CASSYGSSSYEQYF
TGTGCCAGCAGTTACGGCTCCTCCTCCTACGAGCAGTACTTC
>TRBJ2-3|TRBV12-3/TRBV12-4|NA|NA
CASSLVGRSSTDAQYF
TGTGCCAGCAGTTTAGTCGGCAGGTCGAGCACAGATGCGCAGTATTTT
>TRBJ2-2|TRBV5-1|NA|NA
CASSLGRSLTGELFF
TGCGCCAGCAGCTTGGGACGGAGTCTCACCGGGGAGCTGTTTTTT
>TRBJ2-1|TRBV5-6|NA|NA
CASSGAASVQFF
TGTGCCAGCAGCGGGGCCGCTTCTGTGCAGTTCTTC
>TRBJ1-4|TRBV7-9|NA|NA
CASSLGRDGEPINEKLFF
TGTGCCAGCAGCTTAGGCCGGGACGGCGAACCCATTAATGAAAAACTGTTTTTT
>TRBJ1-6|TRBV7-2|NA|few
CASSLAEGAPLHF
TGTGCCAGCAGCTTAGCGGAGGGTGCACCCCTCCACTTT
>TRBJ2-1|TRBV7-6|NA|NA
CASSKTGSSYNEQFF
TGTGCCAGCAGCAAAACAGGGAGCTCCTACAATGAGCAGTTCTTC
>TRBJ2-7|TRBV7-2|NA|few
CASSLVVVTAMGAYEQYF
TGTGCCAGCAGCTTAGTAGTGGTAACAGCCATGGGGGCCTACGAGCAGTACTTC
>TRBJ1-3|TRBV7-2|NA|few
CASSLDRGLASTIYF
TGTGCCAGCAGCTTAGATCGCGGGTTGGCGAGCACCATATATTTT
>TRBJ2-5|TRBV18|NA|NA
CASSSLEGETQYF
TGTGCCAGCTCATCCCTAGAGGGGGAGACCCAGTACTTC
>TRBJ1-3|TRBV7-8|NA|NA
CASSSLGGAGNTIYF
TGTGCCAGCAGTTCCCTTGGGGGGGCTGGAAACACCATATATTTT